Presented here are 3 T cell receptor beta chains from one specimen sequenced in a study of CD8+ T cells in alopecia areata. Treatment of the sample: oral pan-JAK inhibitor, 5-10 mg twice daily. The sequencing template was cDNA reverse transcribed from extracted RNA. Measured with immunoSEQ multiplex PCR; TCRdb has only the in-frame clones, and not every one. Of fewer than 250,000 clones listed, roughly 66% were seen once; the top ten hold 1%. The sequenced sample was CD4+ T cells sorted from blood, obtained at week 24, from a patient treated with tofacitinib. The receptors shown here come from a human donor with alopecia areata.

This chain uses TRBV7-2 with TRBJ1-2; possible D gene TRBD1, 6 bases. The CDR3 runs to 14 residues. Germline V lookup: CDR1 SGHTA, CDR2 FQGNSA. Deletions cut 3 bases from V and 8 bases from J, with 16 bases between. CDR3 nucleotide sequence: TGTGCCAGCAGCTTGTCACAGGGCGAAGAGGGCTACACCTTC. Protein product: CASSLSQGEEGYTF.

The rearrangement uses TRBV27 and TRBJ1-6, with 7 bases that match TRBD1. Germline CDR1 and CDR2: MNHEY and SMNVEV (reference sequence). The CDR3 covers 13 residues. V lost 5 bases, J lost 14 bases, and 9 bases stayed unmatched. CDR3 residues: CASSNRQGATLHF. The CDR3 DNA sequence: TGTGCCAGCAGTAATCGACAGGGAGCGACCCTCCACTTT.

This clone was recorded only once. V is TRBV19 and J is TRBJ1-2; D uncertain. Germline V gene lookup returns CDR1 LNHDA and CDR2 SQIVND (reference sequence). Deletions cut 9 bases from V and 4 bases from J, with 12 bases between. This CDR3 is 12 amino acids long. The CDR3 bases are TGTGCCAGCACATGGGATGGCTATGGCTACACCTTC. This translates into CASTWDGYGYTF.